These T cell receptor beta chains were read from a single sample in a study of cytomegalovirus exposure and HLA in healthy donors. The table came from immunoSEQ multiplex PCR; TCRdb's copy has only in-frame clones and leaves some out. The profile shows some 100,000 clones, about three quarters of them singletons. The specimen was PBMCs. The receptors come from a woman in her fifties or sixties in good health and CMV-seropositive. The CDR3 runs from the conserved cysteine through the conserved F or W. D genes are given only for firm matches. Only part of the rows carry a size: once, few, many, or a class if the clone is expanded.

v_call,clone_size,cdr3_length,d_call,j_call,cdr3_aa,cdr3_nt
TRBV5-1,once,16,TRBD2,TRBJ2-1,CASSLDGRSSYNEQFF,TGCGCCAGCAGCTTGGACGGGAGGAGCTCCTACAATGAGCAGTTCTTC
TRBV9,NA,14,NA,TRBJ1-6,CASSPRDINSPLHF,TGTGCCAGCAGCCCCAGGGACATCAATTCACCCCTCCACTTT
TRBV7-6,NA,15,TRBD2,TRBJ2-7,CASSLAGVDGNEQYF,TGTGCCAGCAGCCTCGCGGGGGTCGACGGGAACGAGCAGTACTTC
TRBV5-1,NA,19,TRBD2,TRBJ2-3,CASSLEGGTSGTYTDTQYF,TGCGCCAGCAGCTTGGAGGGGGGGACTAGCGGGACCTACACAGATACGCAGTATTTT
TRBV6-5,few,15,NA,TRBJ2-1,CASSYVGQPGNEQFF,TGTGCCAGCAGTTATGTCGGACAGCCGGGCAATGAGCAGTTCTTC
TRBV5-1,NA,14,NA,TRBJ2-2,CASSGNGGTGELFF,TGCGCCAGCAGCGGCAACGGGGGCACCGGGGAGCTGTTTTTT
TRBV7-3,NA,15,TRBD1,TRBJ2-3,CASSPRGQGSDTQYF,TGTGCCAGCAGCCCAAGGGGACAGGGCTCAGATACGCAGTATTTT
TRBV6-1,NA,15,NA,TRBJ1-4,CASSERPGLREKLFF,TGTGCCAGCAGTGAAAGGCCAGGATTAAGAGAAAAACTGTTTTTT
TRBV27,NA,15,NA,TRBJ2-4,CASSLDLRAKNIQYF,TGTGCCAGCAGTTTAGACTTGAGAGCCAAAAACATTCAGTACTTC
TRBV10-3,NA,15,TRBD2,TRBJ2-5,CAISGLAGPQETQYF,TGTGCCATCAGTGGGCTAGCGGGCCCTCAAGAGACCCAGTACTTC
TRBV7-9,NA,13,TRBD1,TRBJ1-1,CASSRDSTAEAFF,TGTGCCAGCAGTCGGGACAGTACCGCTGAAGCTTTCTTT
TRBV27,NA,16,NA,TRBJ2-2,CASSPYASVNTGELFF,TGTGCCAGCAGTCCCTACGCTAGCGTGAACACCGGGGAGCTGTTTTTT
TRBV7-9,NA,16,NA,TRBJ2-7,CSSSAGGAGSSYEQYF,TGTTCCAGCAGCGCCGGCGGGGCGGGGAGCTCCTACGAGCAGTACTTC
TRBV2,NA,15,TRBD1,TRBJ2-2,CASRPDRGKTGELFF,TGTGCCAGCAGACCCGACAGGGGCAAAACCGGGGAGCTGTTTTTT
TRBV14,NA,14,TRBD2,TRBJ2-3,CASRTSGGRDTQYF,TGTGCCAGCAGAACTAGCGGAGGAAGAGATACGCAGTATTTT
TRBV11-3,NA,13,NA,TRBJ2-1,CASSLDLENEQFF,TGTGCCAGCAGCTTAGATCTAGAGAATGAGCAGTTCTTC
TRBV5-1,few,14,NA,TRBJ1-1,CASSLQGTNTEAFF,TGCGCCAGCAGCTTGCAGGGGACGAACACTGAAGCTTTCTTT
TRBV7-3,once,13,TRBD1,TRBJ1-1,CASSPGRDSEAFF,TGTGCCAGCAGCCCCGGACGGGACAGTGAAGCTTTCTTT
TRBV7-2,NA,13,NA,TRBJ2-7,CATGVGSSYEQYF,TGTGCCACAGGCGTAGGCTCTTCCTACGAGCAGTACTTC
TRBV28,NA,14,TRBD1,TRBJ1-2,CASRRFGTVYGYTF,TGTGCCAGCAGACGCTTCGGGACAGTCTATGGCTACACCTTC
TRBV9,NA,15,TRBD1,TRBJ1-1,CASTPRGGMNTEAFF,TGTGCCAGCACGCCGAGAGGGGGCATGAACACTGAAGCTTTCTTT
TRBV5-6,NA,17,NA,TRBJ1-5,CASSLRTKLGSNQPQHF,TGTGCCAGCAGCCTCCGGACGAAACTAGGCTCCAATCAGCCCCAGCATTTT
TRBV19,NA,16,TRBD2,TRBJ2-3,CASRGESPLYTDTQYF,TGTGCCAGCCGGGGGGAGAGCCCCCTCTACACAGATACGCAGTATTTT
TRBV10-2,NA,17,TRBD1,TRBJ1-1,CASSDHRGPSMNTEAFF,TGCGCCAGCAGTGACCACAGGGGGCCGTCAATGAACACTGAAGCTTTCTTT
TRBV7-9,few,15,NA,TRBJ2-3,CASSPGGGGSGTQYF,TGTGCCAGCAGCCCCGGCGGCGGGGGCTCGGGTACGCAGTATTTT
TRBV6-5,NA,15,TRBD2,TRBJ2-3,CASTDSTSGRGTQYF,TGTGCCAGCACCGACAGTACTAGCGGGCGGGGGACGCAGTATTTT
TRBV28,NA,12,NA,TRBJ1-5,CASRALNQPQHF,TGTGCCAGCAGGGCCCTTAATCAGCCCCAGCATTTT
TRBV7-3,NA,15,TRBD2,TRBJ2-7,CASSFGLADIYEQYF,TGTGCCAGCAGCTTCGGACTAGCGGATATCTACGAGCAGTACTTC
TRBV5-1,NA,12,NA,TRBJ2-1,CASSQTRNEQFF,TGCGCCAGCAGCCAAACTCGCAATGAGCAGTTCTTC
TRBV5-1,NA,18,NA,TRBJ2-6,CASSSGHGDHSGANVLTF,TGCGCCAGCAGCTCCGGACACGGAGACCACTCTGGGGCCAACGTCCTGACTTTC
TRBV5-1,NA,14,TRBD2,TRBJ2-1,CASSSLAGGNEQFF,TGCGCCAGCAGCTCCTTAGCGGGAGGCAATGAGCAGTTCTTC
TRBV10-1,NA,13,NA,TRBJ2-7,CASSESGGPGQYF,TGCGCCAGCAGTGAGTCCGGAGGCCCCGGGCAGTACTTC
TRBV7-2,NA,15,NA,TRBJ2-2,CASSPRLGPTGELFF,TGTGCCAGCAGCCCCAGGCTGGGTCCCACCGGGGAGCTGTTTTTT
TRBV5-4,NA,17,TRBD1,TRBJ2-2,CASSPEDRAPNTGELFF,TGTGCCAGCAGCCCGGAGGACAGGGCCCCGAACACCGGGGAGCTGTTTTTT
TRBV7-9,NA,17,TRBD1,TRBJ2-5,CSSSLAPTGGGQETQYF,TGTTCCAGCAGCTTAGCACCCACAGGGGGCGGCCAAGAGACCCAGTACTTC
TRBV29-1,few,13,TRBD1,TRBJ1-1,CSVHGQGNTEAFF,TGCAGCGTACACGGACAGGGGAACACTGAAGCTTTCTTT
TRBV14,NA,13,TRBD1,TRBJ2-7,CASSQGTGAEEYF,TGTGCCAGCAGCCAAGGAACAGGGGCTGAAGAGTACTTC
TRBV19,NA,13,NA,TRBJ2-3,CASSIVGTDTQYF,TGTGCCAGTAGTATAGTAGGCACAGATACGCAGTATTTT
TRBV5-1,NA,15,TRBD1,TRBJ2-7,CASSKDRSNSYEQYF,TGCGCCAGCAGCAAGGACAGGAGCAACTCCTACGAGCAGTACTTC
TRBV4-1,NA,16,NA,TRBJ1-5,CASSQEPRQGNQPQHF,TGCGCCAGCAGCCAAGAACCCAGACAGGGCAATCAGCCCCAGCATTTT
TRBV11-3,NA,16,NA,TRBJ2-1,CASSHRRDSSYNEQFF,TGTGCCAGCAGCCACAGGAGGGACAGCTCCTACAATGAGCAGTTCTTC
TRBV2,NA,13,NA,TRBJ1-2,CASSESQGLTYTF,TGTGCCAGCAGTGAATCCCAGGGCCTAACCTACACCTTC
TRBV2,once,15,NA,TRBJ2-7,CASSDLRQSSYEQYF,TGTGCCAGCAGTGATCTGAGGCAGAGCTCCTACGAGCAGTACTTC
TRBV10-3,NA,14,TRBD1,TRBJ1-1,CAISQGAEDTEAFF,TGTGCCATCAGTCAGGGGGCGGAGGACACTGAAGCTTTCTTT
TRBV18,NA,14,TRBD1,TRBJ2-7,CASSRAGGSYEQYF,TGTGCCAGCTCACGGGCAGGGGGCTCCTACGAGCAGTACTTC
TRBV10-3,NA,13,NA,TRBJ1-1,CAISASGNTEAFF,TGTGCCATCAGTGCCTCCGGGAACACTGAAGCTTTCTTT
TRBV5-1,NA,16,TRBD2,TRBJ2-2,CASSLAAGAYTGELFF,TGCGCCAGCAGCTTGGCCGCGGGAGCGTACACCGGGGAGCTGTTTTTT
TRBV27,NA,14,TRBD2,TRBJ2-5,CASSFGTSGGTQYF,TGTGCCAGCAGCTTCGGGACTAGCGGGGGGACCCAGTACTTC
TRBV28,NA,15,NA,TRBJ1-2,CASSTYPDINYGYTF,TGTGCCAGCAGTACCTACCCTGACATTAACTATGGCTACACCTTC
TRBV5-1,few,18,NA,TRBJ2-2,CASSLESGRVTNTGELFF,TGCGCCAGCAGCTTGGAATCGGGCAGGGTGACGAACACCGGGGAGCTGTTTTTT
TRBV19,NA,14,NA,TRBJ2-7,CASSTQTSSYEQYF,TGTGCCAGTAGTACACAGACCAGCTCCTACGAGCAGTACTTC
TRBV29-1,NA,13,TRBD1,TRBJ2-3,CSAGTGGTDTQYF,TGCAGCGCGGGGACAGGGGGTACAGATACGCAGTATTTT